This T cell receptor beta chain originates from a study of T cell changes during pregnancy in multiple sclerosis. Trimming at V came to 8 bases and at J to 1 base, leaving 7 bases not matched to a gene. This CDR3 contains 15 residues. In germline, CDR1 is MDHEN, CDR2 SYDVKM. TCRdb's table, derived via immunoSEQ multiplex PCR, lists solely in-frame clones and lacks some. The table records approximately 50,000 clones, around 90% of them present only once. The sequence derives from a female donor with multiple sclerosis, enrolled in a pregnancy study. The V gene is TRBV28, the J gene TRBJ2-2, with 7 bases matching TRBD1. The sample consisted of CD4+ T cells from peripheral blood mononuclear cells, taken after pregnancy. This CDR3 reads CASYPGTVNTGELFF. The CDR3 coding sequence is TGTGCCAGCTATCCCGGGACAGTGAACACCGGGGAGCTGTTTTTT.